This record covers a single T cell receptor beta chain. The data are from a study of cytomegalovirus exposure and HLA in healthy donors. In the PCR, 60 Vbeta and 13 Jbeta primers were used. Using immunoSEQ multiplex PCR, the repertoire was profiled, and TCRdb retains in-frame clones only, with some absent. Counted here are 150,000 to 200,000 clones, 60% to 80% occurring once; the ten biggest clones make up more than 13%. In germline, CDR1 is SGDLS, CDR2 YYNGEE. V was clipped by 4 bases and J by 5 bases, with 16 bases between them. This CDR3 is 14 amino acids long. The receptor was derived from a man over 45 in good health and CMV-seropositive. The sequenced sample consisted of PBMCs. The V and J genes are TRBV9 and TRBJ2-7, with a possible D match to TRBD1 (6 bases). The CDR3 region is CASSTHTGFNEQYF. The CDR3 region has the DNA TGTGCCAGCAGCACCCATACAGGGTTCAACGAGCAGTACTTC.